This TCR beta chain comes out of a study of blood T cell repertoires in COVID-19. Across the whole study: Samples came from the United States, Italy and Spain, spanning acute and convalescent COVID-19. The analysed material was cDNA or gDNA that came from T cells, B-cell-depleted T cells, or PBMCs.

The CDR3 sequence is 13 residues long. Trimming removed 5 bases at V and 6 bases at J, with 14 bases between. CDR1 and CDR2 (germline): KGHSH, LQKENI. Some clones are missing from TCRdb's copy, which holds only in-frame ones; the method was immunoSEQ multiplex PCR. The sample holds 250,000 to 300,000 clones, 86% seen once. The gene calls are TRBV18 and TRBJ2-7; D possibly corresponds to TRBD1 (5 bases). The clonotype originates from a man younger than 30 with active or convalescent COVID-19. Sequencing was carried out using peripheral blood. The CDR3 DNA reads TGTGCCAGCTCATCGAGTCAGGACACCGAGCAGTACTTC. Translating it yields CASSSSQDTEQYF.